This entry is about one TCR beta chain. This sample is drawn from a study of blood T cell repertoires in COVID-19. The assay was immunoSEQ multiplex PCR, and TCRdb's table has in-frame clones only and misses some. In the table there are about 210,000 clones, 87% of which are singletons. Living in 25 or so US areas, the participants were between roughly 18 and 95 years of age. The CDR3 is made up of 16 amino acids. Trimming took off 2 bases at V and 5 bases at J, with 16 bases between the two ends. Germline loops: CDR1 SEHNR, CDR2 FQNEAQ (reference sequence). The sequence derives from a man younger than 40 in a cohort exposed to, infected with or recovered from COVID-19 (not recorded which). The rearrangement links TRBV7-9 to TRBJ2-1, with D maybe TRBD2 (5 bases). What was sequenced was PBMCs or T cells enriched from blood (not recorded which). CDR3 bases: TGTGCCAGCAGCTTACAGAGGGAACGTTGGAACAATGAGCAGTTCTTC. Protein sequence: CASSLQRERWNNEQFF.